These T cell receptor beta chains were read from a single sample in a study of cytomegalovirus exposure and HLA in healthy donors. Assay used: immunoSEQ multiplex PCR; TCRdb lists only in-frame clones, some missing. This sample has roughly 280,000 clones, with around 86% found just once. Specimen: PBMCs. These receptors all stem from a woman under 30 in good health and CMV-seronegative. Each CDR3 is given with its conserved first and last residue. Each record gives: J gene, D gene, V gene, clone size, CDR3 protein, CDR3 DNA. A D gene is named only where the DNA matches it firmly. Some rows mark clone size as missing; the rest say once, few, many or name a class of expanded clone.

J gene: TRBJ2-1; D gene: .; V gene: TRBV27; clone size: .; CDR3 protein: CASSLREAGAYNEQFF; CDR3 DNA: TGTGCCAGCAGTTTAAGAGAGGCGGGCGCATACAATGAGCAGTTCTTC
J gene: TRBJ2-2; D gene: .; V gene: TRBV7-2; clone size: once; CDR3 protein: CASTPWAGPTGELFF; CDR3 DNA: TGTGCCAGCACCCCTTGGGCAGGGCCCACCGGGGAGCTGTTTTTT
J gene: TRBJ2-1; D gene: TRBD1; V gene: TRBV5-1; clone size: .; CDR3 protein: CASSLDRGLYNEQFF; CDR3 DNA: TGCGCCAGCAGCCTGGACAGGGGATTGTACAATGAGCAGTTCTTC
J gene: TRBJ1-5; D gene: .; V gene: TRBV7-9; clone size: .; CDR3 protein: CASSLEGDQPQHF; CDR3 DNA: TGTGCCAGCAGCTTAGAGGGGGATCAGCCCCAGCATTTT
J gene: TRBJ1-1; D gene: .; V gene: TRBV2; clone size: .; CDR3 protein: CASIITGDTEAFF; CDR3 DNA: TGTGCCAGCATCATTACGGGGGACACTGAAGCTTTCTTT
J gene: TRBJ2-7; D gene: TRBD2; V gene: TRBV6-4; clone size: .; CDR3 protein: CASSDGTSGSEQYF; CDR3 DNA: TGTGCCAGCAGTGACGGGACTAGCGGGAGCGAGCAGTACTTC
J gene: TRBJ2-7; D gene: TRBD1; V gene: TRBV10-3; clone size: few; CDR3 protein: CAITPGQGKASYEQYF; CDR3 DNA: TGTGCCATCACCCCGGGACAGGGGAAGGCCTCCTACGAGCAGTACTTC
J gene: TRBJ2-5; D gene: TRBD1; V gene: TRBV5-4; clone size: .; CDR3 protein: CASSTRTGMGQETQYF; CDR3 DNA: TGTGCCAGCAGCACGAGGACAGGGATGGGACAAGAGACCCAGTACTTC
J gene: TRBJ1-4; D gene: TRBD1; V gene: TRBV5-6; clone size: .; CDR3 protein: CASSWMTGGNEKLFF; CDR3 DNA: TGTGCCAGCAGCTGGATGACAGGGGGCAATGAAAAACTGTTTTTT
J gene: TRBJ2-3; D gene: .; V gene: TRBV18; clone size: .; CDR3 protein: CASSPQGGTDTQYF; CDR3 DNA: TGTGCCAGCTCACCACAGGGAGGCACAGATACGCAGTATTTT
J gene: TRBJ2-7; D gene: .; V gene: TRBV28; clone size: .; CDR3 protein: CASSINYEQYF; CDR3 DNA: TGTGCCAGCAGTATTAACTACGAGCAGTACTTC
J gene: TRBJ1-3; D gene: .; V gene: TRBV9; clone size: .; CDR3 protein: CASSQSNTIYF; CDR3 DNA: TGTGCCAGCAGCCAATCAAACACCATATATTTT
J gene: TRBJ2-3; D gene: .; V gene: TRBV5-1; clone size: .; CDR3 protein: CASSLGGTIDTDTQYF; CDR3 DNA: TGCGCCAGCAGCTTGGGGGGCACCATAGACACAGATACGCAGTATTTT
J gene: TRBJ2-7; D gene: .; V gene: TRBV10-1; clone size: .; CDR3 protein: CASSESGAEQYF; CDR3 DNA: TGCGCCAGCAGTGAGTCCGGAGCCGAGCAGTACTTC
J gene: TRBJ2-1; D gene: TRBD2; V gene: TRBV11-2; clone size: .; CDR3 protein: CASSYGGSSYNEQFF; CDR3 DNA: TGTGCCAGCAGTTACGGGGGGAGCTCCTACAATGAGCAGTTCTTC
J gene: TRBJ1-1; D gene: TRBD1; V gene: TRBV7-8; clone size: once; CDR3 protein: CASSWIGNRGGTEAFF; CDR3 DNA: TGTGCCAGCAGCTGGATAGGTAACAGGGGGGGCACTGAAGCTTTCTTT
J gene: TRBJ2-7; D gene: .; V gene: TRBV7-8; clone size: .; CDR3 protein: CASSHDRSPYEQYF; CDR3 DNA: TGTGCCAGCAGCCATGACAGGTCGCCCTACGAGCAGTACTTC
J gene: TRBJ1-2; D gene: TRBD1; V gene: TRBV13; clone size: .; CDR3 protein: CASSPSTFSGGKYGYTF; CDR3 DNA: TGTGCCAGCAGCCCATCAACGTTCTCAGGGGGCAAATATGGCTACACCTTC
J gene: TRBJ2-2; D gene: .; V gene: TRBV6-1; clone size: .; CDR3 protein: CASSGDNDELFF; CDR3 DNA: TGTGCCAGCAGCGGGGACAACGACGAGCTGTTTTTT